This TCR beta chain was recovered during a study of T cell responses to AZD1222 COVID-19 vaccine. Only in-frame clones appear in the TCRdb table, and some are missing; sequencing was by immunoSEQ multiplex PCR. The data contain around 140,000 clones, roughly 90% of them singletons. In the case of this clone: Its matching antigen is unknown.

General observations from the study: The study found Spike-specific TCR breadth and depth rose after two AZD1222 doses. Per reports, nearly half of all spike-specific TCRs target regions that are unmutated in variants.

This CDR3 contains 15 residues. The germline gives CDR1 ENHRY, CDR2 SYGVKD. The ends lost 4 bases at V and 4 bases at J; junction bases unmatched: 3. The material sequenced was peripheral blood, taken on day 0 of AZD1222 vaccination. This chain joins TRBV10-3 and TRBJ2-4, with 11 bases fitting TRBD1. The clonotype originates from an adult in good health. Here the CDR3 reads CAISAGDRGKNIQYF. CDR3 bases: TGTGCCATCAGTGCCGGGGACAGGGGGAAAAACATTCAGTACTTC.